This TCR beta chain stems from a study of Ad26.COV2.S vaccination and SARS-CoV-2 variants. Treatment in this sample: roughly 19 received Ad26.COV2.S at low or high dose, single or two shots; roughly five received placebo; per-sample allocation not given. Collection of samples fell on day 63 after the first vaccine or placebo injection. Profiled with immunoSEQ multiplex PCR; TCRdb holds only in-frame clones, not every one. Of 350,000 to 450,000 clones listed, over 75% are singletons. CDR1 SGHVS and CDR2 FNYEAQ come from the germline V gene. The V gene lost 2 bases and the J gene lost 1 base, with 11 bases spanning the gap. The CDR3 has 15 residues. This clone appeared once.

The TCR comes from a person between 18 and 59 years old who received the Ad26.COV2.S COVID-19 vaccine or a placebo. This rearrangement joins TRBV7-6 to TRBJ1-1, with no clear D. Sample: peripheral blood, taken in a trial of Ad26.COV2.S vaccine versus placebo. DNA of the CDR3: TGTGCCAGCAGCTTAAGACCGGACGCGAACACTGAAGCTTTCTTT. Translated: CASSLRPDANTEAFF. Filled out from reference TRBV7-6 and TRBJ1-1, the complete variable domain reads GAGVSQSPRYKVTKRGQDVALRCDPISGHVSLYWYRQALGQGPEFLTYFNYEAQQDKSGLPNDRFSAERPEGSISTLTIQRTEQRDSAMYRCASSLRPDANTEAFFGQGTRLTVV.